Following are 10 T cell receptor beta chains from one sample sequenced in a study of blood T cell repertoires in COVID-19. The method was immunoSEQ multiplex PCR; TCRdb's version includes in-frame clones alone and lacks a portion of them. The sample holds 270,000 or so clones, 86% seen once. Specimen: peripheral blood. The receptor set was obtained from a woman under 40 with COVID-19, enrolled during active disease.

The chain uses TRBV3-1 (or the pseudogene TRBV3-2) and TRBJ2-3; TRBD2 agrees at 12 bases. The CDR3 runs to 19 residues. J was trimmed by 6 bases and V by 2 bases; bases with no gene match: 15. Germline CDR1 reads LGHDT; CDR2 reads YNNKEL (reference sequence). CDR3 protein: CASSQPALAGGPGWDTQYF. CDR3 coding DNA: TGTGCCAGCAGCCAACCCGCTCTAGCGGGGGGGCCTGGCTGGGATACGCAGTATTTT.

The chain couples TRBV28 to TRBJ2-7; 12 bases agree with TRBD1. Germline CDR1 MDHEN, CDR2 SYDVKM. The CDR3 is 12 residues long. With V trimmed by 8 bases and J by 6 bases, 2 bases remained unmatched. CDR3: CASVGQGAEQYF. The CDR3 nucleotides read TGTGCCAGCGTGGGACAGGGGGCCGAGCAGTACTTC.

V and J are TRBV10-3 and TRBJ1-1; unclear D gene. The CDR3 length is 13 residues. From germline, CDR1 is ENHRY and CDR2 SYGVKD. Trimming stripped 3 bases from V and 0 bases from J, with 5 bases between. The DNA of the CDR3 is TGTGCCATCAGTGATGGCCTGAACACTGAAGCTTTCTTT. It translates to CAISDGLNTEAFF.

Only one count was recorded for this clone. V usage is TRBV5-6 and J usage is TRBJ2-5; 10 nucleotides match TRBD2. With 1 base clipped from V and 1 base from J, the junction kept 7 bases outside the gene matches. Germline CDR1 reads SGHDT; CDR2 reads YYEEEE. The CDR3 totals 17 residues. The CDR3 is CASSLISGGPPQETQYF. CDR3 nucleotides: TGTGCCAGCAGCTTGATTAGCGGGGGGCCACCCCAAGAGACCCAGTACTTC. Based on the CDR3 plus reference TRBV5-6 and TRBJ2-5, the full variable domain is DAGVTQSPTHLIKTRGQQVTLRCSPKSGHDTVSWYQQALGQGPQFIFQYYEEEERQRGNFPDRFSGHQFPNYSSELNVNALLLGDSALYLCASSLISGGPPQETQYFGPGTRLLVL.

The chain carries TRBV10-1 and TRBJ2-2; TRBD2 is a possible D gene (5 bases). V was cut by 8 bases and J by 0 bases, with 19 bases left in between. This CDR3 is 17 amino acids long. CDR1 and CDR2 from the germline V gene are WNHNN and SYGVQD (reference sequence). The CDR3, as DNA: TGCGCCAGCTCCGATGGCTGGGCTAGCCCGAACACCGGGGAGCTGTTTTTT. It yields the protein CASSDGWASPNTGELFF.

The rearrangement uses TRBV23-1 and TRBJ2-7; D might be TRBD1 (6 bases). TRBV23-1 is labeled an ORF, and its function is uncertain. With 7 bases removed from V and 3 bases from J, the gap between germline ends came to 22 bases. The CDR3 length is 16 residues. The CDR3 region is CASITGYPGGFYEQYF. In DNA form, the CDR3 reads TGCGCCAGCATTACAGGGTATCCCGGTGGGTTCTACGAGCAGTACTTC.

The gene calls are TRBV27 and TRBJ1-6, with D possibly being TRBD1 (5 bases). The CDR3 has 19 residues. V dropped 9 bases and J dropped 11 bases, with 35 bases sitting between them. Germline-derived CDR1 and CDR2 are MNHEY and SMNVEV (reference sequence). CDR3 sequence (DNA): TGTGCCAGGCCAGGGTTCTACCCTTGGTTCTACCCAGAAAGGCCACCCCTCCACTTT. Its protein is CARPGFYPWFYPERPPLHF.

This sequence joins TRBV6-5 and TRBJ2-1; a possible D gene is TRBD1 (5 bases). The V gene's germline CDR1 is MNHEY and CDR2 SVGAGI. This CDR3 contains 15 residues. Trimming took off 2 bases at V and 2 bases at J, with 10 bases between the two ends. The CDR3 coding sequence is TGTGCCAGCAGTTACCGAGACAGTGCCTACAATGAGCAGTTCTTC. This gives the protein CASSYRDSAYNEQFF.

This clone was counted a single time. This rearrangement joins TRBV12-3 or TRBV12-4 to TRBJ1-2, with D maybe TRBD1 (5 bases). V lost 6 bases and J lost 7, with 15 bases in between. The CDR3 totals 13 residues. CDR3 sequence (DNA): TGTGCCAGCAGCCCACGGGGGGGGTTTGGCTACACCTTC. Protein product: CASSPRGGFGYTF.

The chain couples TRBV27 to TRBJ2-7; 9 nucleotides line up with TRBD1. Germline trimming cut 0 bases from V and 3 bases from J; bases unmatched to any gene: 6. This CDR3 has 16 amino acids. The germline V gene encodes CDR1 MNHEY and CDR2 SMNVEV (reference sequence). The CDR3, as DNA: TGTGCCAGCAGTTTATCATTTCCGACAGGGGGCTACGAGCAGTACTTC. Translation gives CASSLSFPTGGYEQYF.